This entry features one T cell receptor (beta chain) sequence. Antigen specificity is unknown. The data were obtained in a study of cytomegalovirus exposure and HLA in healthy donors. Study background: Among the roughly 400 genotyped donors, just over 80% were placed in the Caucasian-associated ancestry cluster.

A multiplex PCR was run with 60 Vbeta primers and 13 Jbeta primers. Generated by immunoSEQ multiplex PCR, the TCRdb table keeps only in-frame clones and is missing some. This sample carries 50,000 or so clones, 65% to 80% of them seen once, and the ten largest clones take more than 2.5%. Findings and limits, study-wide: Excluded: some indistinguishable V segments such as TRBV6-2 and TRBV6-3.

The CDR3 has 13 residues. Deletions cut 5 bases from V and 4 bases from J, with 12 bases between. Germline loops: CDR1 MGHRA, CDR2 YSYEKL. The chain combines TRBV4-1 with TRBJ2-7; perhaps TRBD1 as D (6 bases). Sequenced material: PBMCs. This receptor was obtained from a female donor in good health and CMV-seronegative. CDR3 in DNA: TGCGCCAGCAGCGAACAAGGGGGTTACGAGCAGTACTTC. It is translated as CASSEQGGYEQYF.